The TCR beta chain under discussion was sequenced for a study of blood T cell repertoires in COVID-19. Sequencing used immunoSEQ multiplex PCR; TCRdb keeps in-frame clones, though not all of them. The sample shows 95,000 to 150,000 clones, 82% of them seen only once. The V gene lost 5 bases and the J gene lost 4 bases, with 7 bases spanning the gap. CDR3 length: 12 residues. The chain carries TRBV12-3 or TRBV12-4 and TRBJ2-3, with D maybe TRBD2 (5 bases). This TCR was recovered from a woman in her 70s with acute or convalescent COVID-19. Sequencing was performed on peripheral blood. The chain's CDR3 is CASSDGADTQYF. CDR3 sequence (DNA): TGTGCCAGCAGTGACGGGGCAGATACGCAGTATTTT.